Many counts were recorded for the clone carrying this T cell receptor (beta chain). Its antigen is currently unknown. The data derive from a study of T cell repertoires in cytomegalovirus infection. Study-wide context: From public TCR beta signatures came an indication of both CMV infection and matching HLA type.

The study, taken as a whole, reports: Frequencies of public TCR beta families were cumulated, and this identified carriers of CMV plus the relevant HLA. HLA-C-restricted, CMV-specific TCR beta clonotypes were dominant ex vivo.

This CDR3 region has 16 residues. The V gene end was trimmed by 0 bases and the J gene end by 4 bases; junction bases not matched to a gene: 8. Germline V CDR1 and CDR2: SEHNR, FQNEAQ (reference sequence). One entry per CDR3 protein results from TCRdb running MiXCR on the reads. The sample contains about 920,000 distinct CDR3 sequences, approximately 32% of which appear only once. This sequence joins TRBV7-9 and TRBJ1-2, with 7 bases that match TRBD1. This clonotype originated in a human donor in good health (CMV status not recorded). Some clones in this sample may be carry-over from other donors' samples. The sequencing here drew on cultured CD8+ T cells from PBMCs, taken from culture after CMV antigen stimulation. DNA of the CDR3: TGTGCCAGCAGCTTAGCAGCACAGGGGAGTGGCTATGGCTACACCTTC. Translation gives CASSLAAQGSGYGYTF.